These 6 T cell receptor beta chains share one sample of origin, sequenced in a study of T cell responses to AZD1222 COVID-19 vaccine (dated by TCRdb to about 2021). Library prep was done by the immunoSEQ multiplex PCR assay. The clones in this table, taken by TCRdb from immuneACCESS, are in-frame only. Not every clone is retained; where verified, under half of the shortfall comes from an unresolved V gene, and the cause of the rest is unknown. This sample gives 150,000 to 200,000 clones in total; 93% of them show up just once. Approximately 1% of the sample rests with the top ten. The time point label, read with the paper, signifies: baseline before first vaccination. Sequences were derived from peripheral blood, sampled on day 0 of AZD1222 vaccination. These receptors were collected from an adult in good health.

This chain joins TRBV7-2 and TRBJ1-5; D is uncertain. Per germline, CDR1 SGHTA and CDR2 FQGNSA. V was cut by 1 base and J by 1 base, with 11 bases left in between. The CDR3 consists of 16 residues. In DNA, the CDR3 is TGTGCCAGCAGCTTAGTTTTCCGACCAAGCAATCAGCCCCAGCATTTT. This encodes CASSLVFRPSNQPQHF.

This clone is a singleton in its sample. The chain carries TRBV3-1 (or the pseudogene TRBV3-2) and TRBJ2-7; no clear D. The V and J ends lost 3 bases and 2 bases respectively, with 20 bases between them. CDR1 LGHDT and CDR2 YNNKEL come from the germline V gene (reference sequence). The CDR3 is 17 residues long. The CDR3 sequence is CASSHPPSLVAPYEQYF. CDR3 coding DNA: TGTGCCAGCAGCCACCCTCCCAGTTTAGTCGCCCCCTACGAGCAGTACTTC.

The rearrangement joins TRBV30 to TRBJ1-6, with D tentatively TRBD1 (5 bases). Germline CDR1 reads GTSNPN; CDR2 reads SVGIG (reference sequence). The V gene lost 3 bases and the J gene lost 6 bases, with 12 bases spanning the gap. CDR3 length: 14 amino acids. CDR3 DNA: TGTGCCTGGAGCAAGGGACGGATTAATTCACCCCTCCACTTT. This gives the protein CAWSKGRINSPLHF.

This chain connects TRBV30 to TRBJ1-4; TRBD1 matches 9 bases. V lost 2 bases to trimming and J lost 6 bases; unmatched junction nucleotides: 4. Germline V CDR1 and CDR2: GTSNPN, SVGIG (reference sequence). The CDR3 is made up of 14 amino acids. CDR3 nucleotides: TGTGCCTGGAGTAAACAGGGGGCATATGAAAAACTGTTTTTT. This sequence encodes CAWSKQGAYEKLFF.

The chain recombines TRBV10-3 with TRBJ1-2; possibly TRBD1 for D (6 bases). CDR1 is ENHRY and CDR2 is SYGVKD in the germline V gene. CDR3 length: 13 residues. V lost 8 bases and J 8 bases, leaving 18 bases between the germline ends. The CDR3 DNA reads TGTGCCATCGGGGGCGGCAGGGGCGGAGGCTACACCTTC. As protein: CAIGGGRGGGYTF.

The V gene is TRBV19, the J gene TRBJ1-1; no clear D. The CDR3 has 12 residues. The V end lost 3 bases, the J end lost 4 bases, and 6 bases lay between the germline ends. Germline CDR1 LNHDA, CDR2 SQIVND (reference sequence). The chain's CDR3 is CASSMIGTEAFF. The CDR3 DNA is TGTGCCAGTAGTATGATAGGCACTGAAGCTTTCTTT.